The entry below describes one T cell receptor beta chain. Its antigen is not known. Trimming left V 4 bases short and J 15 bases short, with 16 bases between. CDR1 is SNHLY and CDR2 is FYNNEI in the germline V gene. The length of the CDR3 is 12 residues. This sample was included in a study of cytomegalovirus exposure and HLA in healthy donors. Study observations and caveats: A prior analysis recorded that most TCR beta V segments were productive about 87% or about 30% of the time.

The PCR contained 60 Vbeta and 13 Jbeta primers. This table comes from immunoSEQ multiplex PCR, and its TCRdb copy is limited to in-frame clones, with some not included. The sample lists around 120,000 clones; roughly three quarters were seen once. The specimen was PBMCs. The V and J genes are TRBV2 and TRBJ2-1; a possible D gene is TRBD2 (5 bases). The clonotype was recovered from a man younger than 35 in good health and CMV-seronegative. For the CDR3, the DNA is TGTGCCAGCAGTGCGAGGCCCCCTGAGGGGTTCTTC. It is translated as CASSARPPEGFF. The full variable domain, with the rest looked up from reference TRBV2 and TRBJ2-1, is EPEVTQTPSHQVTQMGQEVILRCVPISNHLYFYWYRQILGQKVEFLVSFYNNEISEKSEIFDDQFSVERPDGSNFTLKIRSTKLEDSAMYFCASSARPPEGFFGPGTRLTVL.